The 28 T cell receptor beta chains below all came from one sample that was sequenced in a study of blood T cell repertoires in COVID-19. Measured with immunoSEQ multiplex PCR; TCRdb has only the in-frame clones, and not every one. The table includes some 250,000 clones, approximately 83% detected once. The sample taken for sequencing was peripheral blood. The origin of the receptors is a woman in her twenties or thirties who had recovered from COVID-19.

The CDR3 DNA follows: TGTGCCAGCATTCTATTGGCAGGGGCGCCGAACACTGAAGCTTTCTTT. Residues: CASILLAGAPNTEAFF. The V and J genes are TRBV2 and TRBJ1-1, with D possibly being TRBD1 (6 bases). V was shortened by 7 bases and J by 1 base, with 19 bases between the two germline ends. The CDR3 runs to 16 residues. CDR1 is SNHLY, CDR2 FYNNEI, per germline.

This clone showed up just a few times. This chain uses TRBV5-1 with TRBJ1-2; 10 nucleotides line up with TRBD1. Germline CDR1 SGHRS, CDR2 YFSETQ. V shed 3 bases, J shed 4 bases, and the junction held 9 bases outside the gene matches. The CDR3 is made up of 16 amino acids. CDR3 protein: CASSYEDGTGVYGYTF. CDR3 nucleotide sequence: TGCGCCAGCAGCTACGAAGACGGGACAGGGGTCTATGGCTACACCTTC.

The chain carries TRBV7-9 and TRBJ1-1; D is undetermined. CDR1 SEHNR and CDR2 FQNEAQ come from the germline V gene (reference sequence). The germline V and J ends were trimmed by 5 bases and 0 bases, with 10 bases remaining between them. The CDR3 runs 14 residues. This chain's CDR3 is CASSHYTVNTEAFF. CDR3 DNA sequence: TGTGCCAGCAGCCACTATACGGTGAACACTGAAGCTTTCTTT.

The CDR3 reads CASSFLTTGDDTGELFF. As DNA, the CDR3 is TGTGCCAGCAGCTTTCTAACGACAGGGGATGACACCGGGGAGCTGTTTTTT. The genes are TRBV7-9 and TRBJ2-2, with 8 bases that match TRBD1. V trimming: 3 bases; J trimming: 3 bases; junction bases outside the gene matches: 9. CDR3 length: 17 residues. Germline V lookup: CDR1 SEHNR, CDR2 FQNEAQ (reference sequence).

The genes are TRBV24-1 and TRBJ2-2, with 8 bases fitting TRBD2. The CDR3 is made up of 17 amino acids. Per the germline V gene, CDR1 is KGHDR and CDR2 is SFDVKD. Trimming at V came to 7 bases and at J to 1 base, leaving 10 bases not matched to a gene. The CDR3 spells CATSRSGGPLNTGELFF. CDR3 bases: TGTGCCACCAGCAGGAGCGGGGGCCCTTTGAACACCGGGGAGCTGTTTTTT.

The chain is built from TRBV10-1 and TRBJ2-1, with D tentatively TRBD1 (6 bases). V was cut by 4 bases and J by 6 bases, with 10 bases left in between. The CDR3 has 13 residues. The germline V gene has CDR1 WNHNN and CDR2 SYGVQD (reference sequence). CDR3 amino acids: CASSVAGVNEQFF. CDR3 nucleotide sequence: TGCGCCAGCAGTGTAGCAGGGGTCAATGAGCAGTTCTTC.

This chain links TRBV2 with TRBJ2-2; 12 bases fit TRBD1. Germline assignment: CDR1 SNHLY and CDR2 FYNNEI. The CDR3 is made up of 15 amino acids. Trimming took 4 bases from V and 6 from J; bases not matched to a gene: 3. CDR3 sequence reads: CASSGDRGLPGELFF. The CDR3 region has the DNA TGTGCCAGCAGTGGGGACAGGGGGCTTCCCGGGGAGCTGTTTTTT.

In nucleotides, the CDR3 is TGTGCCAGAAGCTTGAGGTCTAGCGGGGGGTCACAAGAGACCCAGTACTTC. Protein product: CARSLRSSGGSQETQYF. The chain employs TRBV5-3 and TRBJ2-5; 11 bases line up with TRBD2. TRBV5-3 falls under the ORF class, with uncertain function. This CDR3 is 17 amino acids long. The V segment lost 1 base and the J segment 2 bases; nucleotides outside the gene matches: 7.

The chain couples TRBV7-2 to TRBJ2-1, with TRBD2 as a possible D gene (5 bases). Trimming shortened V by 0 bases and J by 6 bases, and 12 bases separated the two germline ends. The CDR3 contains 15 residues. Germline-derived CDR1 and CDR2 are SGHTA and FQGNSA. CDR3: CASSLATGIGNEQFF. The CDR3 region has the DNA TGTGCCAGCAGCTTAGCGACGGGGATAGGCAATGAGCAGTTCTTC.

The CDR3 region is CASSFIIGQISGNTIYF. In DNA, the CDR3 is TGTGCCAGCAGCTTCATAATCGGACAGATCTCTGGAAACACCATATATTTT. The rearrangement joins TRBV11-2 to TRBJ1-3, with D possibly being TRBD1 (6 bases). The CDR3 loop spans 17 amino acids. Between the trimmed V and J ends, which lost 3 bases and 0 bases, there was a span of 15 bases. Germline CDR1 SGHAT, CDR2 FQNNGV.

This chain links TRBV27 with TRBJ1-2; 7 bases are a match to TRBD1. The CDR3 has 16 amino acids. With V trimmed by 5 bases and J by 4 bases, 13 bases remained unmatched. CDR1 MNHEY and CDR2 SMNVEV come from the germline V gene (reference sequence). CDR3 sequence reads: CASSITTGVNFYGYTF. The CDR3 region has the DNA TGTGCCAGCAGTATTACTACAGGGGTGAACTTCTATGGCTACACCTTC.

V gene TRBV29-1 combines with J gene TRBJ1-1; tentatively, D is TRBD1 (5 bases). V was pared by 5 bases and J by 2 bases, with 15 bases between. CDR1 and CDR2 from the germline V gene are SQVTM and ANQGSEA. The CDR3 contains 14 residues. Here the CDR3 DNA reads TGCAGCGTTTTAGACAGCCGACAAAACACTGAAGCTTTCTTT. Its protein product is CSVLDSRQNTEAFF.

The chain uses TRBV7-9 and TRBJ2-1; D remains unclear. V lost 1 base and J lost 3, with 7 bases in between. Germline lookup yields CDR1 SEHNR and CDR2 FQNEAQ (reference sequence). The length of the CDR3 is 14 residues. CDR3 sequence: CASSLGGGYNEQFF. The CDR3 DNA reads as TGTGCCAGCAGCTTAGGAGGCGGCTACAATGAGCAGTTCTTC.

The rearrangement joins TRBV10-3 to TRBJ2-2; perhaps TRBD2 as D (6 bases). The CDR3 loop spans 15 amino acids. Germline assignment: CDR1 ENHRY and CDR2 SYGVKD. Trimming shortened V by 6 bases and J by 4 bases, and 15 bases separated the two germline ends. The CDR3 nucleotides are TGTGCCATCAGGGCGGGGCTGGACTTCACCGGGGAGCTGTTTTTT. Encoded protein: CAIRAGLDFTGELFF.

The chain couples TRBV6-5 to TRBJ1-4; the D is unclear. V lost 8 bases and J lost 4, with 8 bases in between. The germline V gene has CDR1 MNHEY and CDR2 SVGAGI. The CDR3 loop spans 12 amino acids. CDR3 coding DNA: TGTGCCAGCGGCCGGGGTAATGAAAAACTGTTTTTT. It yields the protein CASGRGNEKLFF.

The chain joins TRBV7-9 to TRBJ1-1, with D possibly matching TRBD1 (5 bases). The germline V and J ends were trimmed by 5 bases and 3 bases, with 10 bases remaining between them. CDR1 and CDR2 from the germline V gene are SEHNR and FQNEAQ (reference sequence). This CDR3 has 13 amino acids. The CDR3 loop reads CASSPDRYTEAFF. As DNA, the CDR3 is TGTGCCAGCAGCCCTGACAGATACACTGAAGCTTTCTTT.

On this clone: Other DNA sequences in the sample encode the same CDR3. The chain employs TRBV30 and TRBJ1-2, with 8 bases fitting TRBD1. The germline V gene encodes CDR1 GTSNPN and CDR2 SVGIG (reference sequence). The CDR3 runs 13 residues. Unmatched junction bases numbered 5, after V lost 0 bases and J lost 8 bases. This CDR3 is CAWSVGQGYGYTF. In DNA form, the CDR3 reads TGTGCCTGGAGTGTTGGACAGGGTTACGGCTACACCTTC. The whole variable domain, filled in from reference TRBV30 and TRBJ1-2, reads SQTIHQWPATLVQPVGSPLSLECTVEGTSNPNLYWYRQAAGRGLQLLFYSVGIGQISSEVPQNLSASRPQDRQFILSSKKLLLSDSGFYLCAWSVGQGYGYTFGSGTRLTVV.

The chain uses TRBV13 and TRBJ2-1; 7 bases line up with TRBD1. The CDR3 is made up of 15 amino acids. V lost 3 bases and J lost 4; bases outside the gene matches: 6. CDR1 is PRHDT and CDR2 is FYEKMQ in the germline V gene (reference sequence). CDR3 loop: CASSLQGVLYNEQFF. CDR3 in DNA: TGTGCCAGCAGCTTGCAGGGGGTCCTGTACAATGAGCAGTTCTTC.

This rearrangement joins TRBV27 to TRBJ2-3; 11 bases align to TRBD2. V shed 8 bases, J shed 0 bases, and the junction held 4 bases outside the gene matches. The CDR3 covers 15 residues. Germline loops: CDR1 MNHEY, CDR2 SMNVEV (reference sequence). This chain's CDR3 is CASLRLAGSTDTQYF. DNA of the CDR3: TGTGCCAGCCTTAGACTAGCGGGGAGCACAGATACGCAGTATTTT.

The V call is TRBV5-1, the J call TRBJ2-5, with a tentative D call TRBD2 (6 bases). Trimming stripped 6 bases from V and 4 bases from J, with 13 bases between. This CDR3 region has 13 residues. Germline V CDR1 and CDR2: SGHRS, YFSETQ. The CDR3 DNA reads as TGCGCCAGCACGGGGGAAATAGGAGAGACCCAGTACTTC. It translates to CASTGEIGETQYF. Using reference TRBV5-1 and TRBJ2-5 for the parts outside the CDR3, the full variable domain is KAGVTQTPRYLIKTRGQQVTLSCSPISGHRSVSWYQQTPGQGLQFLFEYFSETQRNKGNFPGRFSGRQFSNSRSEMNVSTLELGDSALYLCASTGEIGETQYFGPGTRLLVL.

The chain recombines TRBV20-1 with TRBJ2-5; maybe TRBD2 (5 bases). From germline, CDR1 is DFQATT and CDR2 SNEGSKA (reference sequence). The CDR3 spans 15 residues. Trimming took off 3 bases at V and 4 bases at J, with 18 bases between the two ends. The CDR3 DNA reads TGCAGTGCTAGTTTGGACTCATTTCGCCCAGAGACCCAGTACTTC. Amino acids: CSASLDSFRPETQYF.

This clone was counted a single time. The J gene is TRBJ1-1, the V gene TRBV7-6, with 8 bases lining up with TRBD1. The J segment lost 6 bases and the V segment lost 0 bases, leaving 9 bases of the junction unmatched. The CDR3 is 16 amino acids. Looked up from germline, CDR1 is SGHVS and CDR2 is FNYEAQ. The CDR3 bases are TGTGCCAGCAGCTTAGCGGCTACAGGGGGGATGTCTGAAGCTTTCTTT. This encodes CASSLAATGGMSEAFF.

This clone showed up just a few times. This chain's CDR3 is CASRRDRGLYNEQFF. DNA of the CDR3: TGTGCCAGCAGGAGGGACAGGGGGCTTTACAATGAGCAGTTCTTC. The chain is built from TRBV5-6 and TRBJ2-1; 12 nucleotides agree with TRBD1. With 5 bases clipped from V and 4 bases from J, the junction kept 4 bases outside the gene matches. CDR3 length: 15 residues. Germline loops: CDR1 SGHDT, CDR2 YYEEEE.

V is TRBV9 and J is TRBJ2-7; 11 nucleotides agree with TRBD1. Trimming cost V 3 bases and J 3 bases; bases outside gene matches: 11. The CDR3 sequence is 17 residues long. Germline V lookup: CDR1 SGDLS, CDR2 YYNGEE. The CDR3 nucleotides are TGTGCCAGCAGCGGTGAGGGACAGGGGGGAAGTATCTACGAGCAGTACTTC. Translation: CASSGEGQGGSIYEQYF. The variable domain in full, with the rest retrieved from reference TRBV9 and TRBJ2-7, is DSGVTQTPKHLITATGQRVTLRCSPRSGDLSVYWYQQSLDQGLQFLIQYYNGEERAKGNILERFSAQQFPDLHSELNLSSLELGDSALYFCASSGEGQGGSIYEQYFGPGTRLTVT.

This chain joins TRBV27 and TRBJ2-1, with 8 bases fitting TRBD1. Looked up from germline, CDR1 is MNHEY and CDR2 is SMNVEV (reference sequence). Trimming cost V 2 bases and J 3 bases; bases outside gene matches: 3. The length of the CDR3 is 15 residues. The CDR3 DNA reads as TGTGCCAGCAGTTTACAGGGGGCTAACTACAATGAGCAGTTCTTC. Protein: CASSLQGANYNEQFF.

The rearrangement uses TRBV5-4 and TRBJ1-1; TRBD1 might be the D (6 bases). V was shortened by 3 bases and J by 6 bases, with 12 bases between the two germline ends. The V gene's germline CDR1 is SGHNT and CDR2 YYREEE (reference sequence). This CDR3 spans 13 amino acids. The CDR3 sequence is CASSYPAGAEAFF. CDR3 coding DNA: TGTGCCAGCAGCTACCCGGCAGGGGCTGAAGCTTTCTTT.

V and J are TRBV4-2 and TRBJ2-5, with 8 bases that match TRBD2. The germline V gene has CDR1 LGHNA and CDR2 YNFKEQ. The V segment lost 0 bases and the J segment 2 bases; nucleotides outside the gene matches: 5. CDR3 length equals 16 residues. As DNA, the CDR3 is TGTGCCAGCAGCCAAGATCCGGGGGGGGTTCAAGAGACCCAGTACTTC. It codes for CASSQDPGGVQETQYF.

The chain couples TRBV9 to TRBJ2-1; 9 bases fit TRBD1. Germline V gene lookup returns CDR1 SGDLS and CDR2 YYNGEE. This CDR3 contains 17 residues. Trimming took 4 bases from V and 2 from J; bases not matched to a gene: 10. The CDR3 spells CASSTRGGTGPYNEQFF. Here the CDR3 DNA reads TGTGCCAGCAGCACTAGAGGGGGGACAGGGCCCTACAATGAGCAGTTCTTC. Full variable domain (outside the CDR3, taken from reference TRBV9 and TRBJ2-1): DSGVTQTPKHLITATGQRVTLRCSPRSGDLSVYWYQQSLDQGLQFLIQYYNGEERAKGNILERFSAQQFPDLHSELNLSSLELGDSALYFCASSTRGGTGPYNEQFFGPGTRLTVL.